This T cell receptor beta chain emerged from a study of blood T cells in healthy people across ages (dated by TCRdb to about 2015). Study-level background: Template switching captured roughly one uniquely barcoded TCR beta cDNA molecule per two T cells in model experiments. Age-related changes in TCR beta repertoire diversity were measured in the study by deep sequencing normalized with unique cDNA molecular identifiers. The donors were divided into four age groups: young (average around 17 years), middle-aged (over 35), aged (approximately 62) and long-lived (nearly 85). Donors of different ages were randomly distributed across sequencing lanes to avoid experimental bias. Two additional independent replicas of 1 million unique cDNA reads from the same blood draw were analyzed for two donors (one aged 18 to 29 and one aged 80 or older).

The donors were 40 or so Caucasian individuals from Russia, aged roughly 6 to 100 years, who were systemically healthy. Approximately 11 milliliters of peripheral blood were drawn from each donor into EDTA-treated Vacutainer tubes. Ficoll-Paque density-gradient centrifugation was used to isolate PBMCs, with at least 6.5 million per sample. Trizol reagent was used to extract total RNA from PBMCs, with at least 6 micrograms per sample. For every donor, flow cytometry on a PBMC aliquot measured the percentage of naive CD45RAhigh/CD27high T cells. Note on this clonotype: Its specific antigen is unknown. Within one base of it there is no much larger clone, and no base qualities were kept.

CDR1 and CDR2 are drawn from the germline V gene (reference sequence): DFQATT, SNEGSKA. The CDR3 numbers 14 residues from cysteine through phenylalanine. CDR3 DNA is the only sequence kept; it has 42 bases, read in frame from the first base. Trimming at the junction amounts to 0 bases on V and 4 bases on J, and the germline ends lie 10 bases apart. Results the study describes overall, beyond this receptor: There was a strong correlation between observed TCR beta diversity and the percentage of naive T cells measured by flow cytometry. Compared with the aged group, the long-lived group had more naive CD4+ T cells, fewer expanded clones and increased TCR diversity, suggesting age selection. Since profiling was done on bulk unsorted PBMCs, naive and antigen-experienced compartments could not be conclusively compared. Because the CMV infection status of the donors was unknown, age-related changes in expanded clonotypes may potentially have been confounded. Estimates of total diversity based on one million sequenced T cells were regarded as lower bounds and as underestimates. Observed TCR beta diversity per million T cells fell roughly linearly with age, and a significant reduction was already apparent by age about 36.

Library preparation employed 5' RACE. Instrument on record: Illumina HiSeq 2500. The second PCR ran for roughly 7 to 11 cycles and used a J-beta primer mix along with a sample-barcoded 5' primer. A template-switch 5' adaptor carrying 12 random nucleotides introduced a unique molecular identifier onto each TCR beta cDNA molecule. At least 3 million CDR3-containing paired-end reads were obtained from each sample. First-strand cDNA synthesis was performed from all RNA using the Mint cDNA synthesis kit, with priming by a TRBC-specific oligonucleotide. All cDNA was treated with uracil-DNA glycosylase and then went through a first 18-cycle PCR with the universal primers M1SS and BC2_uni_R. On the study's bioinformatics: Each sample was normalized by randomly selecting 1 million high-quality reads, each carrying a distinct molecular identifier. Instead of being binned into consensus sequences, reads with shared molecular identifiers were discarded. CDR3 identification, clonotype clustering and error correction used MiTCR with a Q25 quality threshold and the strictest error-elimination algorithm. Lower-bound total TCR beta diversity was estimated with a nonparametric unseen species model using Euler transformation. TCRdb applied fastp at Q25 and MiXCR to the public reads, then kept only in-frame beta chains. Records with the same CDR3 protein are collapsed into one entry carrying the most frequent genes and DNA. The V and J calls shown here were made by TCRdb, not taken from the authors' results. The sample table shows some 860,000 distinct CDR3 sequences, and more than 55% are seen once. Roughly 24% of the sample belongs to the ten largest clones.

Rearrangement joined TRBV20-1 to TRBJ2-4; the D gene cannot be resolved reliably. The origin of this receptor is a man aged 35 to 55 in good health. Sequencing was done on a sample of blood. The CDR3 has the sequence CSARDSSRKNIQYF. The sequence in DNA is TGCAGTGCTAGAGATTCCAGTAGAAAAAACATTCAGTACTTC.